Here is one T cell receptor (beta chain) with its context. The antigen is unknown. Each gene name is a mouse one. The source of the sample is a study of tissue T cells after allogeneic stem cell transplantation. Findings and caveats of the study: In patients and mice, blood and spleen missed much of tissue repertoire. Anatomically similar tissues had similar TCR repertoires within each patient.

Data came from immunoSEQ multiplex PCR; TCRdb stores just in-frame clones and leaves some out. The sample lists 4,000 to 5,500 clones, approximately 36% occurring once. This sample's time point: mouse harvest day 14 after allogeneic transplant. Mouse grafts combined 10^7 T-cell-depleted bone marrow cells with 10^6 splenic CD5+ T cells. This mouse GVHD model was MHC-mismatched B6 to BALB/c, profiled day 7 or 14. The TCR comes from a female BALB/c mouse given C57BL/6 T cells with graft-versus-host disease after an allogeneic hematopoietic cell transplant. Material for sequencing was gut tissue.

The CDR3 is CASGARDWGGRDYAEQFF. CDR3 DNA, as far as it was read: TGTGCCAGCGGTGCTCGGGACTGGGGGGGGCGCGATTATGCTGAGCAGTTC. This rearrangement joins TRBV13-2 to TRBJ2-1; 13 nucleotides agree with TRBD2. Coverage ceases 1 residue before the CDR3 finishes, and the germline J gene fills in the end. The CDR3 totals 18 residues. Germline V lookup: CDR1 NNHNN, CDR2 SYGAGS (reference sequence). V lost 3 bases, J lost 4 bases, and 10 bases stayed unmatched.